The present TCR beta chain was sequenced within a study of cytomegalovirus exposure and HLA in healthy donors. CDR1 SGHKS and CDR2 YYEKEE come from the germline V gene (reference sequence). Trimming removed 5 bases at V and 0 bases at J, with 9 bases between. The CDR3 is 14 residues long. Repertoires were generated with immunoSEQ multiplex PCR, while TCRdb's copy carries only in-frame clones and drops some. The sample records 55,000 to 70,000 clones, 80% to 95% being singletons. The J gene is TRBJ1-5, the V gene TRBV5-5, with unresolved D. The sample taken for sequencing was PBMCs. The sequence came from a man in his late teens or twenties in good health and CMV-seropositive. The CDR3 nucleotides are TGTGCCAGCAGTCGCGGGAGTAGCAATCAGCCCCAGCATTTT. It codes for CASSRGSSNQPQHF.